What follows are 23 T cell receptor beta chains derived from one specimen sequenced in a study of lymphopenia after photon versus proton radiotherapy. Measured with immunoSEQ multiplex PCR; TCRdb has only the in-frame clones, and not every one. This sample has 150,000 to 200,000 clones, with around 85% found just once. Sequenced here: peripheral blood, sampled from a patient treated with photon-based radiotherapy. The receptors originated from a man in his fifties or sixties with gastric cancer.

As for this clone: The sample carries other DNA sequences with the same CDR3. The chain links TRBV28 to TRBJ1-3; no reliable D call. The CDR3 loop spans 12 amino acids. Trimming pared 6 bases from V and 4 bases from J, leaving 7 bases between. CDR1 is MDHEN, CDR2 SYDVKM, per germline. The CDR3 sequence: CASSLGGNTIYF. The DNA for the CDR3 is TGTGCCAGCAGCCTGGGGGGAAACACCATATATTTT.

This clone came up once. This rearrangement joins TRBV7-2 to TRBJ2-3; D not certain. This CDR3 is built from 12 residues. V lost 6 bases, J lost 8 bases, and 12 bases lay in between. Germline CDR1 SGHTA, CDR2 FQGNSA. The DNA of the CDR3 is TGTGCCAGCAGGTCGGTGGATGTTACGCAGTATTTT. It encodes CASRSVDVTQYF.

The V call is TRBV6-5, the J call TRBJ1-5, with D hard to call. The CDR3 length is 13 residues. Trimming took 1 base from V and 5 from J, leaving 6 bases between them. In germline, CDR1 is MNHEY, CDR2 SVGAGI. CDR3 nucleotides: TGTGCCAGCAGTTACTTTAGAGATCAGCCCCAGCATTTT. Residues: CASSYFRDQPQHF.

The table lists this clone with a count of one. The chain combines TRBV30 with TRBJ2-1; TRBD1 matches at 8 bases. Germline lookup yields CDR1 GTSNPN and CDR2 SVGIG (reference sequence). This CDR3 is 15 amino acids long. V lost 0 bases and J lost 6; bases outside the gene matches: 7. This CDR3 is CAWSVRAGGGNEQFF. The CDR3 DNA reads TGTGCCTGGAGTGTACGGGCAGGGGGCGGCAATGAGCAGTTCTTC. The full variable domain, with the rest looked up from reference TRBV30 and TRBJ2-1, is SQTIHQWPATLVQPVGSPLSLECTVEGTSNPNLYWYRQAAGRGLQLLFYSVGIGQISSEVPQNLSASRPQDRQFILSSKKLLLSDSGFYLCAWSVRAGGGNEQFFGPGTRLTVL.

DNA of the CDR3: TGTGCCAGCAGAAGGGACAGGGGTTCTTCCTACGAGCAGTACTTC. This sequence encodes CASRRDRGSSYEQYF. The chain uses TRBV28 and TRBJ2-7; 10 bases map to TRBD1. Germline CDR1 and CDR2: MDHEN and SYDVKM. The ends lost 6 bases at V and 1 base at J; junction bases unmatched: 6. CDR3 length: 15 residues.

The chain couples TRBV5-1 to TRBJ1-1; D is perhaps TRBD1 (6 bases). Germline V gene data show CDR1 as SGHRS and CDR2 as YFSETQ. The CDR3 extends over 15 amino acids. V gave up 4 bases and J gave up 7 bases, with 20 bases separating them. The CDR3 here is CASSLGTPGSGEAFF. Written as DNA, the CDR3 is TGCGCCAGCAGCCTCGGGACACCGGGATCTGGTGAAGCTTTCTTT.

In DNA, the CDR3 is TGCGCCAGCAGTGAGTTGAACCCTTCCTACGAGCAGTACTTC. It is translated as CASSELNPSYEQYF. This chain connects TRBV10-2 to TRBJ2-7; no firm D call. The germline CDR1 and CDR2 sequences are WSHSY and SAAADI. The CDR3 is 14 residues long. Trimming removed 1 base at V and 1 base at J, with 8 bases between.

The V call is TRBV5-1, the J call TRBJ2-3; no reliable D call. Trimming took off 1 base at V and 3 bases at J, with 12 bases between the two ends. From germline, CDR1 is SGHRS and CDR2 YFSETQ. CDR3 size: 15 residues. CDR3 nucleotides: TGCGCCAGCAGCTTGTGGATTTCGGTAACAGATACGCAGTATTTT. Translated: CASSLWISVTDTQYF. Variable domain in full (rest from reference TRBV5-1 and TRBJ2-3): KAGVTQTPRYLIKTRGQQVTLSCSPISGHRSVSWYQQTPGQGLQFLFEYFSETQRNKGNFPGRFSGRQFSNSRSEMNVSTLELGDSALYLCASSLWISVTDTQYFGPGTRLTVL.

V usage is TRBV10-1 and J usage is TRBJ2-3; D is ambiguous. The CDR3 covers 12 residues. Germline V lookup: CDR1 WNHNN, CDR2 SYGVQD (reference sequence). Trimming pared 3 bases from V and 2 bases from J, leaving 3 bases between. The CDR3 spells CASSDNTDTQYF. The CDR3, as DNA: TGCGCCAGCAGTGATAACACAGATACGCAGTATTTT.

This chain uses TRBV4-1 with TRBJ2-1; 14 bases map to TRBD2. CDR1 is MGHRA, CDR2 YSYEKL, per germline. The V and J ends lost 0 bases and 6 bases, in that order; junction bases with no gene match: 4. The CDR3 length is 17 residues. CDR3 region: CASSQDPTSGRVNEQFF. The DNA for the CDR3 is TGCGCCAGCAGCCAAGATCCGACTAGCGGGAGGGTCAATGAGCAGTTCTTC.

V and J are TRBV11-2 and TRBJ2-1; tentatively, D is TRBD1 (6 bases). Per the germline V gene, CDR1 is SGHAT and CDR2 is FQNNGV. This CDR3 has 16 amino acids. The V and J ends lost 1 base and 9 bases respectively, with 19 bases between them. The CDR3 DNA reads TGTGCCAGCAGCTTAGTTGGTGACTCTAAAGGGGGTGAGCAGTTCTTC. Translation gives CASSLVGDSKGGEQFF.

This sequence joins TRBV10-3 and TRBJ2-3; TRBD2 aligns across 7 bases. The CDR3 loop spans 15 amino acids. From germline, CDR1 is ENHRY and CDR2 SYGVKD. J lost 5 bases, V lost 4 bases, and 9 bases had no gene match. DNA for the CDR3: TGTGCCATCAGTGGTGAAGCGGGAAGGGGAGATACGCAGTATTTT. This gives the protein CAISGEAGRGDTQYF.

The CDR3 coding sequence is TGTGCCAGCAGCTTAGAAGGGGGGGCCCAAGAGACCCAGTACTTC. This translates into CASSLEGGAQETQYF. This sequence joins TRBV11-3 and TRBJ2-5; D might be TRBD2 (7 bases). The CDR3 totals 15 residues. Trimming took off 0 bases at V and 1 base at J, with 9 bases between the two ends. Per germline, CDR1 SGHNT and CDR2 YENEEA.

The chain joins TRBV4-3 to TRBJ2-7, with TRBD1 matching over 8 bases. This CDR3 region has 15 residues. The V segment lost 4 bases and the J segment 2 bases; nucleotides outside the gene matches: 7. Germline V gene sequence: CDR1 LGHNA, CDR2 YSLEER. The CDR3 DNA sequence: TGCGCCAGCAGCCGTACTACGACAGGGGCCTACGAGCAGTACTTC. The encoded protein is CASSRTTTGAYEQYF.

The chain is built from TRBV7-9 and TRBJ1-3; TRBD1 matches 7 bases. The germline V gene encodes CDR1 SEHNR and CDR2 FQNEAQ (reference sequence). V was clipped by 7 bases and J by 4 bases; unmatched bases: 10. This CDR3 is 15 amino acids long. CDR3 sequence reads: CASIVTGAPGNTIYF. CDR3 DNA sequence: TGTGCCAGCATCGTCACAGGGGCTCCAGGAAACACCATATATTTT.

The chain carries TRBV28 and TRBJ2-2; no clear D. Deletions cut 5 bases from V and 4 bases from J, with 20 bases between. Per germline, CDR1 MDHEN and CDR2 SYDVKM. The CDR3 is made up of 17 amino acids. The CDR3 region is CASSHTVRLMGTGELFF. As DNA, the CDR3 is TGTGCCAGCAGTCACACGGTCCGGCTAATGGGCACCGGGGAGCTGTTTTTT.

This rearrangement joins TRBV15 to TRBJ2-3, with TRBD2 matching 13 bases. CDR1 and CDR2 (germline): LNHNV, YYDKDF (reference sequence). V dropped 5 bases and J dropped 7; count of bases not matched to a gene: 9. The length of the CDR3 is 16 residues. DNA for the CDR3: TGTGCCACCAGCCCACCGGGACTAGCGGGAATAAATACGCAGTATTTT. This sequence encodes CATSPPGLAGINTQYF.

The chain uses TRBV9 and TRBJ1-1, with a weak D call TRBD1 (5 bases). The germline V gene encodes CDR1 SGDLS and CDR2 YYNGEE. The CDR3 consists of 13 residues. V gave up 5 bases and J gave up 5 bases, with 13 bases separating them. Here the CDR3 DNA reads TGTGCCAGCAGTGAGGGGTCGGGGACTGAAGCTTTCTTT. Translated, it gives CASSEGSGTEAFF.

The CDR3 region is CASSKQGYEQYF. The CDR3 nucleotides are TGTGCCAGCAGTAAACAGGGATACGAGCAGTACTTC. This chain links TRBV2 with TRBJ2-7, with D possibly TRBD1 on 6 matching bases. V lost 5 bases, J lost 4 bases, and 9 bases lay in between. CDR3 size: 12 residues. Looked up from germline, CDR1 is SNHLY and CDR2 is FYNNEI.

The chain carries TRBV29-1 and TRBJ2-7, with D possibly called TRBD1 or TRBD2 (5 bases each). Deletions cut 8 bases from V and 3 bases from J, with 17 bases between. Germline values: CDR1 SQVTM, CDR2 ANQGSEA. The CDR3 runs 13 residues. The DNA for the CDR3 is TGCAGCATCTATGGGGGTACTTACTACGAGCAGTACTTC. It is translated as CSIYGGTYYEQYF.

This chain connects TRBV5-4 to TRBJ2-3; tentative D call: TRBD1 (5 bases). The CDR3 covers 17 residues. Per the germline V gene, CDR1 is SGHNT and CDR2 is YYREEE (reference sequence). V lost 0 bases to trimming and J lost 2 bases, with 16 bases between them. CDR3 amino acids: CASSLGPRAFYTDTQYF. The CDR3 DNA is TGTGCCAGCAGCTTGGGGCCCAGGGCTTTTTACACAGATACGCAGTATTTT. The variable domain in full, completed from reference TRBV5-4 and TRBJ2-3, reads ETGVTQSPTHLIKTRGQQVTLRCSSQSGHNTVSWYQQALGQGPQFIFQYYREEENGRGNFPPRFSGLQFPNYSSELNVNALELDDSALYLCASSLGPRAFYTDTQYFGPGTRLTVL.

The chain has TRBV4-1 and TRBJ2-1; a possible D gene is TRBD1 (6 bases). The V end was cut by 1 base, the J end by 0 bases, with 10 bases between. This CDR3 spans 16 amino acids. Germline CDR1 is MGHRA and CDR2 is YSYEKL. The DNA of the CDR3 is TGCGCCAGCAGCCAAGGGCGAGGGGGCTCCTACAATGAGCAGTTCTTC. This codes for CASSQGRGGSYNEQFF.

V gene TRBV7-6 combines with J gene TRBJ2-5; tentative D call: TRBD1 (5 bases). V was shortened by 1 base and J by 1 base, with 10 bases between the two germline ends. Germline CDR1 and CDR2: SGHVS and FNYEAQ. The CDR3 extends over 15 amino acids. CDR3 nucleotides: TGTGCCAGCAGCTTAGACGACAGAGGCCAAGAGACCCAGTACTTC. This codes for CASSLDDRGQETQYF.